This section outlines one T cell receptor beta chain sequence together with its context. There is no known antigen for this receptor. No base-level quality is on record; no much larger clone is a single base apart. Relative to germline, V is 5 bases shorter and J is 7 bases shorter, with 12 bases between their ends. The CDR1 and CDR2 encoded by the germline V gene are SGHVT and SQSDAQ. Counted from cysteine to phenylalanine, this CDR3 has 13 amino acids. Of the read, only the CDR3 DNA is kept; its 39 bases are in frame from base 1. These data are taken from a study of T cell repertoires in cytomegalovirus infection (dated by TCRdb to the late 2010s). Background for the entire study: Recently identified HLA-C-restricted CMV epitopes, whose presentation resists viral immunomodulation, were targeted by peptide stimulations together with well-studied HLA-B-restricted epitopes. Donor HLA type was relevant to the analysis, because carriage of CMV infection together with the matching HLA type was indicated by public TCR beta signatures. Overall results and qualifications from the work: The ex vivo response was dominated by HLA-C-restricted CMV-specific TCR beta clonotypes, and the single most frequent clonotype in two of eight donors was supplied by these HLA-C-restricted clonotypes. Cumulative frequency of public TCR beta family members discriminated carriers of CMV infection plus the relevant HLA type in this cohort and an independent roughly 350-donor cohort.

The meaning of the sample's treatment or condition label: in vitro stimulation with specific CMV peptide epitopes to enrich CMV-specific T cells. Sequenced on an Illumina HiSeq 1500. TCRdb reanalyzed the raw reads on its own, using fastp at Q25 for trimming and MiXCR for clone calling, and kept in-frame beta chains. Rows with one shared CDR3 protein collapse into an entry with the most common genes and DNA. Here the sample has approximately 220,000 distinct CDR3 sequences; 30% to 45% occur a single time. The ten largest clones take up roughly three fifths of the sample. Here the sequenced sample was CD8+ T cells from cultured PBMCs, taken from culture after CMV antigen stimulation. The sequence links TRBV7-4 to TRBJ2-4; TRBD2 is possibly the D segment (6 matching bases). This clonotype was sampled from a human donor in good health (CMV status not recorded). Some clones in this sample may be carry-over from other donors' samples. The base sequence is TGTGCCAGCAGCGTCGGACTAACGAACATTCAGTACTTC. It codes for CASSVGLTNIQYF. The full variable domain, completed from the reference TRBV7-4 and TRBJ2-4 proteins outside the CDR3, reads GAGVSQSPRYKVAKRGRDVALRCDSISGHVTLYWYRQTLGQGSEVLTYSQSDAQRDKSGRPSGRFSAERPERSVSTLKIQRTEQGDSAVYLCASSVGLTNIQYFGAGTRLSVL.